The entry below gives a single T cell receptor beta chain sequence along with its context. Its antigen is as yet unknown. A J-beta primer mix and a sample-barcoded 5' primer were used in a second PCR of about 7 to 12 cycles. TCRdb re-called the 5' RACE reads through MiXCR, storing one row per CDR3 protein. Among approximately 850,000 distinct CDR3 sequences listed, 44% were seen once. These data originate in a study of blood T cells in healthy people across ages. General study findings and limits: Higher diversity, along with more naive CD4+ cells, distinguished long-lived donors from aged donors.

Losses at the gene ends were 0 bases for V and 5 bases for J; bases not matched to a gene: 3. The V gene's germline CDR1 is ENHRY and CDR2 SYGVKD. The CDR3 totals 15 residues. Sequenced material: blood. The chain links TRBV10-3 to TRBJ1-4; 7 bases line up with TRBD1. The TCR sequence derives from a man aged 55 to 69 in good health. CDR3 bases: TGTGCCATCAGTGAGTCAGGGGGCCAGAATGAAAAACTGTTTTTT. The encoded protein is CAISESGGQNEKLFF.